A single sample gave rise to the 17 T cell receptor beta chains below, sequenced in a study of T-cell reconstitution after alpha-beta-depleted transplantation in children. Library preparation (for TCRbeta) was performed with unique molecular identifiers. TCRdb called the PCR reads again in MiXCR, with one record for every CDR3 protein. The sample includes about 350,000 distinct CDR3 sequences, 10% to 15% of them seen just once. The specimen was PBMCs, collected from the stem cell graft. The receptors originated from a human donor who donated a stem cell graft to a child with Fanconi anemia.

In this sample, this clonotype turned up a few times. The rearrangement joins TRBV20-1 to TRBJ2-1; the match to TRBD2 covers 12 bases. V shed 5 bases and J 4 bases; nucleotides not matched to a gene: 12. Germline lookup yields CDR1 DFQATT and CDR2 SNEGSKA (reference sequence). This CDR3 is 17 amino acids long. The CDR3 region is CSARTPSGGGGYNEQFF. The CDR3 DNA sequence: TGCAGTGCTCGAACCCCTAGCGGGGGGGGTGGATACAATGAGCAGTTCTTC.

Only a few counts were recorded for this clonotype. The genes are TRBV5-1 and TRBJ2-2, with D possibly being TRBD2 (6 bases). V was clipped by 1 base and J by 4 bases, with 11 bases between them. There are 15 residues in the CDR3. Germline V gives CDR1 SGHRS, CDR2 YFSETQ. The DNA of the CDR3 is TGCGCCAGCAGCTTGAGTAGCGGACCCACCGGGGAGCTGTTTTTT. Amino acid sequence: CASSLSSGPTGELFF.

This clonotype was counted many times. The CDR3 coding sequence is TGTGCCAGCTTGTCGGGGAATCAGCCCCAGCATTTT. Amino acid sequence: CASLSGNQPQHF. V usage is TRBV12-3 or TRBV12-4 and J usage is TRBJ1-5; no reliable D call. This CDR3 has 12 residues. The V gene lost 8 bases and the J gene lost 4 bases, with 9 bases spanning the gap.

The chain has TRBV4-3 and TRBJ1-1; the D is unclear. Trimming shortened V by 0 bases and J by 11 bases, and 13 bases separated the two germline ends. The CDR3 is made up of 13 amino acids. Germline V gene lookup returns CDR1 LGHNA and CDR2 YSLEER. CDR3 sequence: CASSQDWSPWAFF. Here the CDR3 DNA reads TGCGCCAGCAGCCAAGATTGGAGCCCATGGGCTTTCTTT.

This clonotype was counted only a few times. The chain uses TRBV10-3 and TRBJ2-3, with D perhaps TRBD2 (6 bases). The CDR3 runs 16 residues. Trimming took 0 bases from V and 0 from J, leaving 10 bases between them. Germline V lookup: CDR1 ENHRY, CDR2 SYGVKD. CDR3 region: CAISESMGGSTDTQYF. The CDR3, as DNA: TGTGCCATCAGTGAGTCGATGGGGGGAAGCACAGATACGCAGTATTTT.

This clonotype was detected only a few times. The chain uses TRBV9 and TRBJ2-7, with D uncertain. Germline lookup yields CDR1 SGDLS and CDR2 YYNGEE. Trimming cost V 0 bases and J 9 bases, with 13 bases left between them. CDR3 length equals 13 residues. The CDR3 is CASSVELGRRQYF. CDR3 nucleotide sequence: TGTGCCAGCAGCGTAGAATTAGGGCGTAGGCAGTACTTC.

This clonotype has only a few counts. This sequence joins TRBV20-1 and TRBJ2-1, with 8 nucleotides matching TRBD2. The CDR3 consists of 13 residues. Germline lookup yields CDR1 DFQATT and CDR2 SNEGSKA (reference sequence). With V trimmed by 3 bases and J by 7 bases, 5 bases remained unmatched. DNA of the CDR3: TGCAGTGCTAGTGGACTAGCTGGGAATGAGCAGTTCTTC. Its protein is CSASGLAGNEQFF.

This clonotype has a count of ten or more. The CDR3 nucleotides are TGTGCCTGGAGTACCCAGGACGGATTGATTCTCTTCTTC. The encoded protein is CAWSTQDGLILFF. The chain links TRBV30 to TRBJ2-1; D is ambiguous. The CDR3 contains 13 residues. Deletions cut 2 bases from V and 16 bases from J, with 21 bases between. Germline values: CDR1 GTSNPN, CDR2 SVGIG (reference sequence).

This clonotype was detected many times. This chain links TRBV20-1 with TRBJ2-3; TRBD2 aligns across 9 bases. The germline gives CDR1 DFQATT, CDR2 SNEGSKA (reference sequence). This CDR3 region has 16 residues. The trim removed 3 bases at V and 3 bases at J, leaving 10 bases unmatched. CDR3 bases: TGCAGTGCTAGGGAACTATTAGCGGGGGAGACAGATACGCAGTATTTT. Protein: CSARELLAGETDTQYF.

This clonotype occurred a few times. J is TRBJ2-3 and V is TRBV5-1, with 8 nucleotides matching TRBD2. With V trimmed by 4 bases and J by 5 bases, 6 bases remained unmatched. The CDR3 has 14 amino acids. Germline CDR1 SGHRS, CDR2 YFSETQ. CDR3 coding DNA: TGCGCCAGCAGCGTCGGGGGGGTAAAAGATACGCAGTATTTT. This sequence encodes CASSVGGVKDTQYF.

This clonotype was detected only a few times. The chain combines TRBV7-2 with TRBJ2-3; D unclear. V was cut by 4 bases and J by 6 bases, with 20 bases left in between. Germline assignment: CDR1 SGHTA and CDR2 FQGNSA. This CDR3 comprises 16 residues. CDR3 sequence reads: CASSYNLLTTADTQYF. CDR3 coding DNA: TGTGCCAGCAGCTATAACCTCTTAACTACAGCCGATACGCAGTATTTT. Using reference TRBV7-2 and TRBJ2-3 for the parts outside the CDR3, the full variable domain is GAGVSQSPSNKVTEKGKDVELRCDPISGHTALYWYRQSLGQGLEFLIYFQGNSAPDKSGLPSDRFSAERTGGSVSTLTIQRTQQEDSAVYLCASSYNLLTTADTQYFGPGTRLTVL.

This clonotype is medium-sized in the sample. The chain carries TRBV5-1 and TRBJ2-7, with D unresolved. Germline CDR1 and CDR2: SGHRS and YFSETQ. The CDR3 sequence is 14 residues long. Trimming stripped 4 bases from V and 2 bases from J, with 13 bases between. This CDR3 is CASSLEPSTYEQYF. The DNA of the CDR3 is TGCGCCAGCAGCCTGGAACCGAGCACCTACGAGCAGTACTTC. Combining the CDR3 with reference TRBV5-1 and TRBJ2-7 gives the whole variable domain KAGVTQTPRYLIKTRGQQVTLSCSPISGHRSVSWYQQTPGQGLQFLFEYFSETQRNKGNFPGRFSGRQFSNSRSEMNVSTLELGDSALYLCASSLEPSTYEQYFGPGTRLTVT.

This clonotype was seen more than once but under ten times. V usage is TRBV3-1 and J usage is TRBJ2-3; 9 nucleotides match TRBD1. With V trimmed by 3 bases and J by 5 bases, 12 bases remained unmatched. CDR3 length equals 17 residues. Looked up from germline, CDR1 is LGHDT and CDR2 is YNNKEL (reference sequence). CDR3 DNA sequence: TGTGCCAGCAGCCAGGTAACAGGGGGCGGTGAAGGAGATACGCAGTATTTT. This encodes CASSQVTGGGEGDTQYF.

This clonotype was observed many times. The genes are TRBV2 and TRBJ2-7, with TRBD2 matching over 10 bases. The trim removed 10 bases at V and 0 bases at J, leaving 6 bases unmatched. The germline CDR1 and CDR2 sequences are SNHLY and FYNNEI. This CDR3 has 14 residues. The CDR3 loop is CATGLAVTSYEQYF. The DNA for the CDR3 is TGTGCCACCGGACTAGCGGTGACCTCCTACGAGCAGTACTTC.

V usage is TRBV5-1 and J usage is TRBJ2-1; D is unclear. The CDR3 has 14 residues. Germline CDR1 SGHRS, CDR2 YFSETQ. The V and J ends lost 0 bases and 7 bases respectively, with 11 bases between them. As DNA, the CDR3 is TGCGCCAGCAGCTTGGGGAAGTCTGAAAATGAGCAGTTCTTC. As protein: CASSLGKSENEQFF.

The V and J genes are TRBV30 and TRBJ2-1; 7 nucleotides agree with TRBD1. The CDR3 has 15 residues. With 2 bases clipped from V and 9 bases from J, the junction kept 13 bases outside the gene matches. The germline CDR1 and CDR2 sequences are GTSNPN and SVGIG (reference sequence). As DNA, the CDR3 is TGTGCCTGGAGTACAAGACAGGGAAAGTTTTTTGAGCAGTTCTTC. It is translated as CAWSTRQGKFFEQFF.

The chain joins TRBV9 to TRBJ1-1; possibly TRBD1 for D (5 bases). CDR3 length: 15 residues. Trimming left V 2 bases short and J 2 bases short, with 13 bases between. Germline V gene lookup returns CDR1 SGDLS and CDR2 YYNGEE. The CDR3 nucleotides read TGTGCCAGCAGCGTCGGGGCCTCAAGCAACACTGAAGCTTTCTTT. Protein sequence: CASSVGASSNTEAFF.